The next 27 T cell receptor beta chains were all read from a single sample in a study of type 1 and type 2 diabetes patients. Genomic DNA was the PCR template. The TCR beta CDR3 region was amplified using 30 forward and 13 reverse primers. TCRdb processed the multiplex PCR reads anew with MiXCR; each CDR3 protein has one entry. The sample records approximately 260,000 distinct CDR3 sequences, around 50% being singletons. The sequenced material came from peripheral blood mononuclear cells (PBMCs). The receptors were sampled from a man aged 18 to 30 with type 2 diabetes.

This chain joins TRBV7-2 and TRBJ1-5, with unresolved D. V lost 0 bases and J lost 0, with 3 bases in between. This CDR3 contains 14 residues. Germline loops: CDR1 SGHTA, CDR2 FQGNSA. CDR3 sequence: CASSLANSNQPQHF. CDR3 in DNA: TGTGCCAGCAGCTTAGCGAATAGCAATCAGCCCCAGCATTTT.

V and J are TRBV2 and TRBJ2-7, with D possibly being TRBD2 (5 bases). The CDR3 runs to 13 residues. Looked up from germline, CDR1 is SNHLY and CDR2 is FYNNEI. Trimming left V 4 bases short and J 4 bases short, with 11 bases between. CDR3 loop: CASSGEGRYEQYF. The CDR3 DNA sequence: TGTGCCAGCAGTGGAGAGGGTCGATACGAGCAGTACTTC.

This chain connects TRBV11-2 to TRBJ2-1; D unresolved. Trimming stripped 5 bases from V and 6 bases from J, with 11 bases between. This CDR3 has 13 residues. Germline V lookup: CDR1 SGHAT, CDR2 FQNNGV. CDR3 protein: CASSILRSNEQFF. CDR3 nucleotides: TGTGCCAGCAGCATTCTCAGGTCCAATGAGCAGTTCTTC.

V usage is TRBV2 and J usage is TRBJ2-2; 7 positions agree with TRBD1. J was trimmed by 2 bases and V by 7 bases; bases with no gene match: 4. CDR3 size: 14 residues. Germline V lookup: CDR1 SNHLY, CDR2 FYNNEI. In DNA form, the CDR3 reads TGTGCCAGCATCCGGGACAGAAACACCGGGGAGCTGTTTTTT. It codes for CASIRDRNTGELFF.

Here the CDR3 DNA reads TGTGCCAGCAGCTTACATGCAAACATTCAGTACTTC. Its translation: CASSLHANIQYF. The gene calls are TRBV7-2 and TRBJ2-4, with D hard to call. The CDR3 has 12 amino acids. In germline, CDR1 is SGHTA, CDR2 FQGNSA. V was cut by 2 bases and J by 6 bases, with 5 bases left in between.

The sample holds many counts of this clonotype. The chain combines TRBV5-1 with TRBJ2-5; 7 bases are shared with TRBD1. Germline V gene lookup returns CDR1 SGHRS and CDR2 YFSETQ. The length of the CDR3 is 14 residues. Trimming took 4 bases from V and 0 from J; bases not matched to a gene: 3. CDR3 sequence (DNA): TGCGCCAGCAGCGGTGGGACAGACCAAGAGACCCAGTACTTC. It codes for CASSGGTDQETQYF. The full variable domain, with the rest looked up from reference TRBV5-1 and TRBJ2-5, is KAGVTQTPRYLIKTRGQQVTLSCSPISGHRSVSWYQQTPGQGLQFLFEYFSETQRNKGNFPGRFSGRQFSNSRSEMNVSTLELGDSALYLCASSGGTDQETQYFGPGTRLLVL.

This chain connects TRBV7-2 to TRBJ2-2, with D maybe TRBD1 (5 bases). Germline V gene lookup returns CDR1 SGHTA and CDR2 FQGNSA. Trimming pared 6 bases from V and 0 bases from J, leaving 11 bases between. The CDR3 has 15 amino acids. In nucleotides, the CDR3 is TGTGCCAGCAGTTCTGACAGACCGAACACCGGGGAGCTGTTTTTT. Its translation: CASSSDRPNTGELFF.

In this sample, this clonotype turned up once. The germline gene is not matched at one end of the junction; a read error may be the cause. In DNA, the CDR3 is TGTGCCACCAGTGCCCAACAGACCAATTCACCCCTCCACTTT. This sequence encodes CATSAQQTNSPLHF. V is TRBV6-6 and J is TRBJ1-6; no definite D call. Germline CDR1 is MNHNY and CDR2 is SVGAGI (reference sequence). The CDR3 covers 14 residues.

V is TRBV7-9 and J is TRBJ1-1; D unclear. Germline V lookup: CDR1 SEHNR, CDR2 FQNEAQ (reference sequence). Trimming took off 4 bases at V and 1 base at J, with 13 bases between the two ends. The CDR3 runs to 15 residues. DNA for the CDR3: TGTGCCAGCAGCTCAAATCGAGTGGAGAACACTGAAGCTTTCTTT. Amino acids: CASSSNRVENTEAFF. Complete variable domain (other parts from reference TRBV7-9 and TRBJ1-1): DTGVSQNPRHKITKRGQNVTFRCDPISEHNRLYWYRQTLGQGPEFLTYFQNEAQLEKSRLLSDRFSAERPKGSFSTLEIQRTEQGDSAMYLCASSSNRVENTEAFFGQGTRLTVV.

This clonotype was observed at least ten times. The rearrangement joins TRBV15 to TRBJ2-6; D is uncertain. The V and J ends lost 1 base and 2 bases respectively, with 9 bases between them. Per germline, CDR1 LNHNV and CDR2 YYDKDF (reference sequence). This CDR3 contains 16 residues. This CDR3 reads CATSRGVGTGANVLTF. CDR3 in DNA: TGTGCCACCAGCAGAGGGGTGGGTACTGGGGCCAACGTCCTGACTTTC.

This clonotype has a handful of counts. V and J are TRBV20-1 and TRBJ1-1; no clear D gene. CDR1 and CDR2 from the germline V gene are DFQATT and SNEGSKA (reference sequence). Trimming removed 2 bases from V and 1 base from J, with 11 bases in between. This CDR3 comprises 14 residues. The CDR3, as DNA: TGCAGTGCTAGACAGGACCTTAGGAACACTGAAGCTTTCTTT. Its translation is CSARQDLRNTEAFF.

The genes are TRBV19 and TRBJ1-5; the match to TRBD1 covers 10 bases. Unmatched junction bases numbered 17, after V lost 10 bases and J lost 2 bases. From germline, CDR1 is LNHDA and CDR2 SQIVND (reference sequence). The CDR3 covers 18 residues. CDR3 in DNA: TGTGCCACCTCAGGACAGGGGGTGAAAAACGGGGGCAATCAGCCCCAGCATTTT. Its protein is CATSGQGVKNGGNQPQHF.

This chain joins TRBV2 and TRBJ2-1; the D gene could be TRBD1 or TRBD2 (7 bases each). The germline CDR1 and CDR2 sequences are SNHLY and FYNNEI. CDR3 length: 14 residues. V shed 8 bases and J shed 4 bases, with 15 bases lying between them. CDR3 DNA: TGTGCCAGCTGGGAGGGACAGAGTTACAATGAGCAGTTCTTC. This gives the protein CASWEGQSYNEQFF.

This clonotype was seen more than once but under ten times. The rearrangement uses TRBV19 and TRBJ1-2; TRBD1 matches 8 bases. Germline V gene data show CDR1 as LNHDA and CDR2 as SQIVND (reference sequence). Losses at the gene ends were 7 bases for V and 8 bases for J; bases not matched to a gene: 15. CDR3 length: 15 residues. CDR3 in DNA: TGTGCCAGTACCCACCCGCCCGTCGGGACAGGCGGCTACACCTTC. Translated: CASTHPPVGTGGYTF.

The chain couples TRBV5-1 to TRBJ2-7; D might be TRBD2 (6 bases). Germline loops: CDR1 SGHRS, CDR2 YFSETQ. Trimming cost V 7 bases and J 1 base, with 15 bases left between them. This CDR3 is 14 amino acids long. Here the CDR3 DNA reads TGCGCCAGCGCCCAGGGCGCGGGGTCCTACGAGCAGTACTTC. Translated: CASAQGAGSYEQYF.

This clonotype was counted only a few times. J is TRBJ2-7 and V is TRBV27; 12 nucleotides line up with TRBD2. V was pared by 6 bases and J by 4 bases, with 7 bases of the junction left unmatched. CDR1 and CDR2 from the germline V gene are MNHEY and SMNVEV (reference sequence). The CDR3 is made up of 15 amino acids. CDR3 coding DNA: TGTGCCAGCAGATTGACTAGCGGGAGTCCGTACGAGCAGTACTTC. Protein product: CASRLTSGSPYEQYF.

This clonotype has just one count. J is TRBJ2-3 and V is TRBV6-6, with TRBD2 identical over 8 bases. The CDR3 consists of 15 residues. Unmatched junction bases numbered 6, after V lost 5 bases and J lost 2 bases. The germline V gene encodes CDR1 MNHNY and CDR2 SVGAGI (reference sequence). CDR3 region: CASSLSGVITDTQYF. The CDR3 bases are TGTGCCAGCAGTCTTAGCGGGGTGATCACAGATACGCAGTATTTT.

This clonotype was recorded a few times. The chain recombines TRBV15 with TRBJ2-1, with D possibly being TRBD1 (5 bases). This CDR3 spans 17 amino acids. CDR1 LNHNV and CDR2 YYDKDF come from the germline V gene (reference sequence). Trimming removed 0 bases at V and 4 bases at J, with 16 bases between. CDR3 DNA: TGTGCCACCAGCAGAGATCGGGTACAGGTATCGTACAATGAGCAGTTCTTC. Translated: CATSRDRVQVSYNEQFF.

The chain recombines TRBV28 with TRBJ1-6; 7 nucleotides align to TRBD1. This CDR3 is 18 amino acids long. The germline CDR1 and CDR2 sequences are MDHEN and SYDVKM. J was trimmed by 5 bases and V by 4 bases; bases with no gene match: 14. The CDR3 region has the DNA TGTGCCAGCAGTTCTCCGGGACAGCTAGACCAAAATAATTCACCCCTCCACTTT. Translation gives CASSSPGQLDQNNSPLHF.

In its sample, this clonotype was seen many times. This rearrangement joins TRBV10-3 to TRBJ1-1, with a weak D call TRBD1 (5 bases). CDR1 and CDR2 from the germline V gene are ENHRY and SYGVKD. Trimming shortened V by 11 bases and J by 0 bases, and 19 bases separated the two germline ends. This CDR3 comprises 15 residues. The CDR3 sequence is CASRREGQLNTEAFF. CDR3 DNA sequence: TGTGCCTCACGCCGGGAGGGGCAGTTGAACACTGAAGCTTTCTTT.

In its sample, this clonotype was seen a few times. The genes are TRBV7-8 and TRBJ2-3; D uncertain. The ends were cut back, 4 bases at V and 5 bases at J, with 10 bases in the middle. Germline V lookup: CDR1 SGHVS, CDR2 FQNEAQ. The CDR3 is 13 amino acids. This CDR3 reads CASSSPSGDTQYF. Written as DNA, the CDR3 is TGTGCCAGCAGCTCCCCCTCTGGAGATACGCAGTATTTT.

The chain links TRBV28 to TRBJ1-2; 7 nucleotides line up with TRBD1. V lost 7 bases, J lost 8 bases, and 7 bases stayed unmatched. CDR3 length: 12 residues. CDR1 is MDHEN, CDR2 SYDVKM, per germline. The DNA of the CDR3 is TGTGCCAGCACAGACAGGGTCAGGGGCTACACCTTC. Translation: CASTDRVRGYTF.

A few counts support this clonotype. The genes are TRBV30 and TRBJ2-7; a possible D gene is TRBD1 (5 bases). Germline CDR1 and CDR2: GTSNPN and SVGIG (reference sequence). The CDR3 is made up of 13 amino acids. Trimming cost V 6 bases and J 2 bases, with 14 bases left between them. The CDR3 loop is CACDSLGAYEQYF. In DNA form, the CDR3 reads TGTGCCTGTGACTCCTTAGGGGCCTACGAGCAGTACTTC.

The chain joins TRBV20-1 to TRBJ1-5; 7 bases are a match to TRBD1. Germline V lookup: CDR1 DFQATT, CDR2 SNEGSKA (reference sequence). V lost 6 bases and J lost 2; bases outside the gene matches: 4. The CDR3 is 13 amino acids. CDR3 coding DNA: TGCAGTGCGCCAGGGACAGGCAATCAGCCCCAGCATTTT. As protein: CSAPGTGNQPQHF.

Turning to this clonotype: No conserved phenylalanine or tryptophan is present at the end of the CDR3, so a read error is the likely explanation. The chain employs TRBV13 and TRBJ1-5; D not certain. V was shortened by 6 bases and J by 3 bases, with 15 bases between the two germline ends. This CDR3 comprises 15 residues. The germline CDR1 and CDR2 sequences are PRHDT and FYEKMQ (reference sequence). CDR3 sequence: CASSDGTTSNQPQHL. CDR3 DNA sequence: TGTGCCAGCAGTGACGGCACGACCTCCAATCAGCCCCAGCATCTT.

The genes are TRBV5-1 and TRBJ2-7; D call uncertain. CDR3 length: 16 amino acids. Per germline, CDR1 SGHRS and CDR2 YFSETQ. V was pared by 0 bases and J by 1 base, with 14 bases between. In DNA form, the CDR3 reads TGCGCCAGCAGCTTGGAGGGCGGACGAACTTCCTACGAGCAGTACTTC. Encoded protein: CASSLEGGRTSYEQYF.

In regard to this clonotype: The germline gene is not matched at one end of the junction; a read error may be the cause. The chain employs TRBV2 and TRBJ2-5; 7 bases align to TRBD1. This CDR3 is 16 amino acids long. Germline CDR1 is SNHLY and CDR2 is FYNNEI. The CDR3 loop reads CGSGQEPGQLQETQYF. The CDR3 DNA sequence: TGTGGCAGCGGACAGGAACCGGGACAGCTCCAAGAGACCCAGTACTTC.